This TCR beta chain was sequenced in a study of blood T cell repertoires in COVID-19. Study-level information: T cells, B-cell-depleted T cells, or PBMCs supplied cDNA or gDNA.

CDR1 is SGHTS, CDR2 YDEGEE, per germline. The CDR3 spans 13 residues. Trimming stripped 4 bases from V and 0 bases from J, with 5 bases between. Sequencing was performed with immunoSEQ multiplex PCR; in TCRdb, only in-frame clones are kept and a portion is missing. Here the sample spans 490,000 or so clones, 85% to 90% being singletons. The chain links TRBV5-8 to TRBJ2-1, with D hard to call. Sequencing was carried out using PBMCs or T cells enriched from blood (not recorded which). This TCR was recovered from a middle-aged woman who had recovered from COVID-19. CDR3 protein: CASSPSSYNEQFF. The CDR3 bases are TGTGCCAGCAGCCCGAGCTCCTACAATGAGCAGTTCTTC.